This TCR beta chain was sequenced for a study of control samples from healthy donors and cancer patients. Clones were read by immunoSEQ multiplex PCR, and TCRdb kept only the in-frame ones, dropping some. The table records fewer than 85,000 clones, about 94% of them present only once. The CDR3 sequence is 15 residues long. Trimming pared 1 base from V and 2 bases from J, leaving 9 bases between. Germline values: CDR1 MGHRA, CDR2 YSYEKL. This clone was seen only once. The V gene is TRBV4-1, the J gene TRBJ1-5, with D tentatively TRBD1 (6 bases). This sequence was found in a woman in her twenties or thirties in good health. The sequenced material came from blood. CDR3 in DNA: TGCGCCAGCAGCCAAGGTCGGGGGCGCAATCAGCCCCAGCATTTT. This encodes CASSQGRGRNQPQHF.